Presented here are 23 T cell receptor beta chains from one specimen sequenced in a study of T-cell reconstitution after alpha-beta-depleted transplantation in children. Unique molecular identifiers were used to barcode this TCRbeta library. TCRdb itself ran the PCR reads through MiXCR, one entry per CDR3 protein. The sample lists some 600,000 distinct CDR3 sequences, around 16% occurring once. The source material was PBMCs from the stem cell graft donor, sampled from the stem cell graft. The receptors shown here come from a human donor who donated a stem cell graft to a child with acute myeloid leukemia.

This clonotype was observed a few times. The CDR3 DNA sequence: TGTGCCAGCAGCGGGACAGGCTATGGCTACACCTTC. Its protein is CASSGTGYGYTF. The chain has TRBV12-3 or TRBV12-4 and TRBJ1-2, with 8 bases lining up with TRBD1. The J segment lost 4 bases and the V segment lost 6 bases, leaving 1 base of the junction unmatched. The CDR3 runs 12 residues.

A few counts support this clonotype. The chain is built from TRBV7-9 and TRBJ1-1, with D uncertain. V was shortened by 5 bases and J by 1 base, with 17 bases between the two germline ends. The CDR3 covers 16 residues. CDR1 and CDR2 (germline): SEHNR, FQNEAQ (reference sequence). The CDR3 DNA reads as TGTGCCAGCAGCCCACCTGCGGGCGTAGGGAACACTGAAGCTTTCTTT. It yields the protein CASSPPAGVGNTEAFF.

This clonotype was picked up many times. DNA of the CDR3: TGTGCCAGCAGCTTTAACGACAGGGCGGGCTATGGCTACACCTTC. It specifies CASSFNDRAGYGYTF. This chain links TRBV7-9 with TRBJ1-2; 7 positions agree with TRBD1. The CDR3 is 15 residues long. V shed 3 bases and J 4 bases; nucleotides not matched to a gene: 8. CDR1 and CDR2 from the germline V gene are SEHNR and FQNEAQ (reference sequence).

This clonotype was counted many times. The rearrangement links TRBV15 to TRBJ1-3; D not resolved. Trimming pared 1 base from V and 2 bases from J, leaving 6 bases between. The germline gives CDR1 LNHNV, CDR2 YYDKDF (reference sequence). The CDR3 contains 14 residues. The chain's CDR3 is CATSRVRTGNTIYF. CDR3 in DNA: TGTGCCACCAGCAGAGTACGAACTGGAAACACCATATATTTT. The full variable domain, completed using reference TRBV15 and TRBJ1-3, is DAMVIQNPRYQVTQFGKPVTLSCSQTLNHNVMYWYQQKSSQAPKLLFHYYDKDFNNEADTPDNFQSRRPNTSFCFLDIRSPGLGDTAMYLCATSRVRTGNTIYFGEGSWLTVV.

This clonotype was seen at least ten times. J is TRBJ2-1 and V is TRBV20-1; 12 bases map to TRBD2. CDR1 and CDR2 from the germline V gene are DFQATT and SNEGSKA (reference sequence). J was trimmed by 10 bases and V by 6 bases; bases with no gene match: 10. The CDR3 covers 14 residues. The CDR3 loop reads CSAPGASGGEEQFF. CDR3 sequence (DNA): TGCAGTGCCCCAGGGGCTAGCGGGGGGGAAGAGCAGTTCTTC.

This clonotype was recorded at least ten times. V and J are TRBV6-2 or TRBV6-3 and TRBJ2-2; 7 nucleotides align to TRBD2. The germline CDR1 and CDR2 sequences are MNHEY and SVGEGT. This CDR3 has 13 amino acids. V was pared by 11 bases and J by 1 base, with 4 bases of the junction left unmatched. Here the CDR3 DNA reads TGTGCCGGAGCGGGGCAGAACACCGGGGAGCTGTTTTTT. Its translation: CAGAGQNTGELFF.

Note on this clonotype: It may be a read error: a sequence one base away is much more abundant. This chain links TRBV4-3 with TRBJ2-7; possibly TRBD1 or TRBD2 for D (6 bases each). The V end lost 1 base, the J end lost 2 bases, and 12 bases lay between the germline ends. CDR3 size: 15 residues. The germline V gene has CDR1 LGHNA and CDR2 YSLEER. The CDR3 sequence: CASSQVSGAPYEQYF. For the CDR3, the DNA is TGCGCCAGCAGCCAAGTTTCGGGGGCGCCCTACGAGCAGTACTTC.

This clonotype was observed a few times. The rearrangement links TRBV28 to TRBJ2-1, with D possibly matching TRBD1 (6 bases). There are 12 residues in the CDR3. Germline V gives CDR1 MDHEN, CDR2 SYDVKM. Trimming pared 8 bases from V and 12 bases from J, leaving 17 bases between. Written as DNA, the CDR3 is TGTGCCAGCGGGTCAGAAATCAGGGGGCAGTTCTTC. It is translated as CASGSEIRGQFF.

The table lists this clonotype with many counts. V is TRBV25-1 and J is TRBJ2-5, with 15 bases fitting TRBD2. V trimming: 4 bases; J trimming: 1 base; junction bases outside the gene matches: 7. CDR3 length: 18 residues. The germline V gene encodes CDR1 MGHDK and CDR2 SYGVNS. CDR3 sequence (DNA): TGTGCCAGCAGTGTCGAACCGGGACTAGCGGGAGGCCAAGAGACCCAGTACTTC. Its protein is CASSVEPGLAGGQETQYF.

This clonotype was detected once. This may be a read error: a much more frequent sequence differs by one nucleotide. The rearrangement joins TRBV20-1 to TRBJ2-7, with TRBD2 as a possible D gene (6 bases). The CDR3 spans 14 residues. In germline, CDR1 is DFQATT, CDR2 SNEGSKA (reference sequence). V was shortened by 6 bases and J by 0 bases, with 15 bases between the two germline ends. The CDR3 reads CSANGGVCSYEQYF. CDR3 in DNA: TGCAGTGCGAACGGGGGTGTCTGCTCCTACGAGCAGTACTTC.

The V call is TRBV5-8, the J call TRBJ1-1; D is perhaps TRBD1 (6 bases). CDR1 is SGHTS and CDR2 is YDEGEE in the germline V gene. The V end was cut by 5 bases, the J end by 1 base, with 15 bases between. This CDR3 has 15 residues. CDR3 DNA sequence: TGTGCCAGCAGGCAGCGGGGGGGCCAGAACACTGAAGCTTTCTTT. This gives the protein CASRQRGGQNTEAFF.

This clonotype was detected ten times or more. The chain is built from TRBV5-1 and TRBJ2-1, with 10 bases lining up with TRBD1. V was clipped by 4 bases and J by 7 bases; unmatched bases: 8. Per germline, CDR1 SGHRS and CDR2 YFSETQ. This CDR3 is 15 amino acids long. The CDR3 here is CASSQDRGLGNEQFF. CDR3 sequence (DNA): TGCGCCAGCAGCCAAGACAGGGGGCTCGGGAATGAGCAGTTCTTC.

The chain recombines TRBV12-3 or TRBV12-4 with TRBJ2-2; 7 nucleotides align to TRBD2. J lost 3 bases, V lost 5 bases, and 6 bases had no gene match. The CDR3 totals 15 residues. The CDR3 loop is CASSPGRGDTGELFF. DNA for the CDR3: TGTGCCAGCAGTCCAGGACGGGGGGACACCGGGGAGCTGTTTTTT.

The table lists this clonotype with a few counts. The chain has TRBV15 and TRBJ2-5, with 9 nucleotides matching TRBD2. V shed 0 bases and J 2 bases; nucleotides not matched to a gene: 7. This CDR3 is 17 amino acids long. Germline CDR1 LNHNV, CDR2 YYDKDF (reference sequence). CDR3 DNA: TGTGCCACCAGCAGAGATCGGGGCGGGGGGGCTCAAGAGACCCAGTACTTC. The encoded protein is CATSRDRGGGAQETQYF.

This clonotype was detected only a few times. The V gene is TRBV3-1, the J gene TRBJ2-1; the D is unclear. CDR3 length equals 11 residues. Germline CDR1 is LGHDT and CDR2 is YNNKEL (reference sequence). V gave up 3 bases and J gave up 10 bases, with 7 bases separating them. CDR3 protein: CASSQLREQFF. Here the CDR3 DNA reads TGTGCCAGCAGCCAGCTAAGGGAGCAGTTCTTC.

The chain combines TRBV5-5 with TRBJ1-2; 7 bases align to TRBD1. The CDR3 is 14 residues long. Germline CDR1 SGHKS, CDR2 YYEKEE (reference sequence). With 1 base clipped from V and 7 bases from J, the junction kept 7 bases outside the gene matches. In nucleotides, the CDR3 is TGTGCCAGCAGCTTGACAGGGGACGACCGTGGCTACACCTTC. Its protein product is CASSLTGDDRGYTF.

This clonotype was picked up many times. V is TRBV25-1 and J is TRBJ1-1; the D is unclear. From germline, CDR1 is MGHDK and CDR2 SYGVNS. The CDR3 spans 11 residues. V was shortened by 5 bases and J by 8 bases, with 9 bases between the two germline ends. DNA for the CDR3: TGTGCCAGCAGTAATTATCAGGAAGCTTTCTTT. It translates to CASSNYQEAFF.

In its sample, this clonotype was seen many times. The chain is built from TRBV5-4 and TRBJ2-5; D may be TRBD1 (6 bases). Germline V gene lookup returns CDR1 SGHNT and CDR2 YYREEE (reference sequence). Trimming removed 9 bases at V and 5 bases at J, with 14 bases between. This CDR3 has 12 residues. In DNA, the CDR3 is TGTGCCACCCGTGGGGGCTTGGAGACCCAGTACTTC. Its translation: CATRGGLETQYF.

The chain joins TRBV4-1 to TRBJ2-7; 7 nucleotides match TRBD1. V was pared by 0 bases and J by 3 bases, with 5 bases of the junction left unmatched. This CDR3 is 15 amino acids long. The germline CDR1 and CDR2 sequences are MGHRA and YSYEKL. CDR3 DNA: TGCGCCAGCAGCCAAGAGTACAGGGGCGGCTACGAGCAGTACGTC. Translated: CASSQEYRGGYEQYV.

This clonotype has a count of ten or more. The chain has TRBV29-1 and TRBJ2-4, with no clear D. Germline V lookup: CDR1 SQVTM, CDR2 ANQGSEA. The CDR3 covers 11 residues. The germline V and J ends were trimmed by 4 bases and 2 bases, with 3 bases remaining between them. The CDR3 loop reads CSVVSKNIQYF. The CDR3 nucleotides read TGCAGCGTTGTTTCCAAAAACATTCAGTACTTC. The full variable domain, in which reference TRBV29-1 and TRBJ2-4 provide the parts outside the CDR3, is SAVISQKPSRDICQRGTSLTIQCQVDSQVTMMFWYRQQPGQSLTLIATANQGSEATYESGFVIDKFPISRPNLTFSTLTVSNMSPEDSSIYLCSVVSKNIQYFGAGTRLSVL.

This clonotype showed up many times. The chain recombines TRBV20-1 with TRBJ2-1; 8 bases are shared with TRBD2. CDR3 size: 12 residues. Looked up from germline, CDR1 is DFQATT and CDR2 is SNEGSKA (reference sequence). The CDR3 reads CSLSLAGYEQFF. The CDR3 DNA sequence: TGCAGCCTCTCCCTAGCGGGTTATGAGCAGTTCTTC.

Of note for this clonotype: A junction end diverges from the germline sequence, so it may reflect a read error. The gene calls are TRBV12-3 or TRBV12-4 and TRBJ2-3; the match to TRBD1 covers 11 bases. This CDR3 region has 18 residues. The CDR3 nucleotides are TGTACCAGCAGTCCGGGACAGGGGGAGTTCTCAAGCACAGATACGCAGTATTTT. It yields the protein CTSSPGQGEFSSTDTQYF.

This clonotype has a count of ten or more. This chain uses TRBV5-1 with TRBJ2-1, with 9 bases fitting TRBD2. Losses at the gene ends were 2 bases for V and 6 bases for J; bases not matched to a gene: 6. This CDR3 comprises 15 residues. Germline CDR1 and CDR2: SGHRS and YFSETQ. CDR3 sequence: CASSFPGTSSNEQFF. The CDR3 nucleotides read TGCGCCAGCAGCTTCCCCGGGACTAGCTCCAATGAGCAGTTCTTC.